These T cell receptor beta chains were read from a single sample in a study of OX40 agonist ivuxolimab in advanced cancers. TCRdb's copy holds only in-frame clones and misses some; the assay was immunoSEQ multiplex PCR. Of roughly 61,000 clones in the sample, less than 85% are singletons; the top ten hold under 0.65%. The sample here was CD4+ or CD8+ T cells sorted from blood, taken in a trial of the OX40 agonist ivuxolimab. These receptor sequences come from an adult with an advanced solid tumor such as melanoma, head and neck, liver or kidney cancer. Each CDR3 is given with its conserved first and last residue. Each record gives: J gene, clone size, D gene, V gene, CDR3 DNA, CDR3 protein. A D gene is named only where the DNA matches it firmly. Clone size is not always given. Where it is, it says once, few, many or a class for expanded clones.

TRBJ1-1 once . TRBV30 TGTGCCTACCGACGGGGGTCGAGCACTGAAGCTTTCTTT CAYRRGSSTEAFF
TRBJ2-6 . . TRBV15 TGTGCCACCAGCAGAGTACCCTCCGTTACTGGGGCCAACGTCCTGACTTTC CATSRVPSVTGANVLTF
TRBJ2-7 . TRBD2 TRBV5-4 TGTGCCAGCAGCTTGTTTTTAGCGGGTCGCTACGAGCAGTACTTC CASSLFLAGRYEQYF
TRBJ1-2 . . TRBV5-4 TGTGCCAGCAGCTCAGGACAGACCTATGGCTACACCTTC CASSSGQTYGYTF
TRBJ1-2 once . TRBV28 TGTGCCAGCAGTTTATTGGGGGCGATTGGCTACACCTTC CASSLLGAIGYTF
TRBJ2-3 . . TRBV2 TGTGCCAGCAGAGACTCTTTTTCCACAGATACGCAGTATTTT CASRDSFSTDTQYF
TRBJ2-7 . . TRBV21-1 TGTGCCAGCAGCCCCAGGGGTATTTACGAGCAGTACTTC CASSPRGIYEQYF
TRBJ2-7 . . TRBV28 TGTGCCAGCACCGAACCCACTAGCTCCTACGAGCAGTACTTC CASTEPTSSYEQYF
TRBJ2-1 . . TRBV19 TGTGCCAGTACTCAGCGGCTGTTGGCTAGCGTTCGCAATGAGCAGTTCTTC CASTQRLLASVRNEQFF
TRBJ2-5 . . TRBV2 TGTGCCAGCTTCCAGTTTCAAGAGACCCAGTACTTC CASFQFQETQYF
TRBJ2-2 . TRBD1 TRBV4-2 TGTGCCAGCAGACTTTTTCGGGGACAGGGTGCATACACCGGGGAGCTGTTTTTT CASRLFRGQGAYTGELFF
TRBJ2-3 . . TRBV11-2 TGTGCCACTGTTCCGTGGGAGTGGGGCACAGATACGCAGTATTTT CATVPWEWGTDTQYF
TRBJ2-3 . . TRBV6-5 TGTGCCAGCAGTTACCAAACTAGCACAGATACGCAGTATTTT CASSYQTSTDTQYF
TRBJ1-2 once . TRBV4-1 TGCGCCAGCAGCCATGGGACGGCCGAGGGTATGGCTAGCACCTTC CASSHGTAEGMASTF
TRBJ1-5 . . TRBV28 TGTGCCAGCATCGCCACCCAACTGGTTGGCAATCAGCCCCAGCATTTT CASIATQLVGNQPQHF
TRBJ2-3 . . TRBV7-2 TGTGCCAGCAGCTTAGCGTCTCAGGGAGATACGCAGTATTTT CASSLASQGDTQYF
TRBJ2-3 . TRBD1 TRBV9 TGTGCCAGCAGCCTACGACAGGGGGCTGTGATAGATACGCAGTATTTT CASSLRQGAVIDTQYF
TRBJ2-2 . TRBD2 TRBV7-9 TGTGCCAGCAGCCGCGGCAGCGGGGGGCTTGGGGACACCGGGGAGCTGTTTTTT CASSRGSGGLGDTGELFF
TRBJ2-1 . . TRBV10-3 TGTGCCATCAGTGAGAGTTTAGGGGGAAACAATGAGCAGTTCTTC CAISESLGGNNEQFF
TRBJ2-1 . TRBD2 TRBV11-3 TGTGCCAGCAGCTTAGGGACTAGCGGGAGCTTGGTGCGATACAATGAGCAGTTCTTC CASSLGTSGSLVRYNEQFF
TRBJ2-5 . TRBD2 TRBV2 TGTGCCAGCCCTCGGGAGGCCCTACAAGAGACCCAGTACTTC CASPREALQETQYF
TRBJ1-1 once TRBD1 TRBV9 TGTGCCAGCAGTCCAGGGGGGTCTATGGTCACTGAAGCTTTCTTT CASSPGGSMVTEAFF
TRBJ1-1 once . TRBV18 TGTGCCAGCTCACCACCGCATGGGGCCTCTGAAGCTTTCTTT CASSPPHGASEAFF
TRBJ1-1 once . TRBV21-1 TGTGCCAGCAGCACCCCCGGAGTGGGGTTGAACACTGAAGCTTTCTTT CASSTPGVGLNTEAFF
TRBJ2-1 . TRBD2 TRBV7-9 TGTGCCAGCAGCTCACGACTAGCACCCGGGAAGTCCTACAATGAGCAGTTCTTC CASSSRLAPGKSYNEQFF
TRBJ2-3 . . TRBV5-1 TGCGCCAGCGGCCGGACCGCGGAGGGTACGCAGTATTTT CASGRTAEGTQYF
TRBJ2-3 . TRBD1 TRBV4-1 TGCGCCAGCAGCCGAAGCTCGGGACAGGGTAAAGGAGCCACAGATACGCAGTATTTT CASSRSSGQGKGATDTQYF
TRBJ1-1 . . TRBV29-1 TGCAGCGTACCGGGGGGGGCGCAGACTGAAGCTTTCTTT CSVPGGAQTEAFF
TRBJ2-7 . . TRBV7-2 TGTGCCAGCAGCTTAGCCCGGGCCTACGAGCAGTACTTC CASSLARAYEQYF
TRBJ2-5 . TRBD1 TRBV19 TGTGCCAGTAGTATCAGGGGGCAAGAGACCCAGTACTTC CASSIRGQETQYF
TRBJ1-1 . TRBD1 TRBV6-6 TGTGCCAGCAGTTACATGGGACAGGGGATGGCTTTCTTT CASSYMGQGMAFF
TRBJ2-7 . TRBD1 TRBV7-2 TGTGCCAGCAGCTTAGCTTTGGACAGGGGAAGCGAGCAGTACTTC CASSLALDRGSEQYF
TRBJ2-7 . TRBD1 TRBV5-4 TGTGCCAGCAGCTCGCGACAGGGAAACTACGAGCAGTACTTC CASSSRQGNYEQYF
TRBJ1-2 . . TRBV19 TGTGCCAGTAGTTACCCATCCGGGGGTACGAGTGGCTACACCTTC CASSYPSGGTSGYTF
TRBJ1-2 . . TRBV30 TGTGCCTGGAGAGACGGGATCTTCTATGGCTACACCTTC CAWRDGIFYGYTF
TRBJ1-3 . . TRBV9 TGTGCCAGCAGCGTATTGGGGGGAAGCTCTGGAAACACCATATATTTT CASSVLGGSSGNTIYF
TRBJ1-2 . . TRBV6-4 TGTGCCAGCAGCCCGCGTGTGGGGGGCTATAGCTACACCTTC CASSPRVGGYSYTF
TRBJ1-1 . . TRBV6-4 TGTGCCAGCAGTATAGTACGGGGCACTGAAGCTTTCTTT CASSIVRGTEAFF
TRBJ1-4 . . TRBV5-4 TGTGCCAGCCAGGAGGCTCCGGATGAAAAACTGTTTTTT CASQEAPDEKLFF
TRBJ1-1 few TRBD1 TRBV28 TGTGCCAGCAGCCGTCCCGGGACAGGGAACACTGAAGCTTTCTTT CASSRPGTGNTEAFF
TRBJ2-5 . TRBD2 TRBV5-1 TGCGCCAGCTCCGGGACTAGCGTGACGCAAGAGACCCAGTACTTC CASSGTSVTQETQYF
TRBJ2-7 . . TRBV25-1 TGTGCCAGCAGTGAACCAGGGGATGTATCCTACGAGCAGTACTTC CASSEPGDVSYEQYF
TRBJ2-4 . TRBD1 TRBV27 TGTGCCAGCAAACCGGGACAGAAAGGATACATTCAGTACTTC CASKPGQKGYIQYF
TRBJ2-1 . TRBD2 TRBV4-1 TGCGCCAGCAGCCAAGGGCGGAGTCGGAGCGGGAGCCGTATTGAGCAGTTCTTC CASSQGRSRSGSRIEQFF
TRBJ1-4 few . TRBV7-9 TGTGCCAGCAGCTCGACAGCATTTAATGAAAAACTGTTTTTT CASSSTAFNEKLFF
TRBJ2-1 . . TRBV5-1 TGCGCCAGCAGCTTGGAAGGCGGGAACGACCAGTTCTTC CASSLEGGNDQFF
TRBJ1-1 once . TRBV7-9 TGTGCCAGCAGCACCGACCTAAGGGACAATGAAGCTTTCTTT CASSTDLRDNEAFF
TRBJ2-2 . . TRBV30 TGTGCCTGGAGTGTACGTGGACGCTGGAACACCGGGGAGCTGTTTTTT CAWSVRGRWNTGELFF
TRBJ1-2 . . TRBV7-6 TGTGCCAGCAGTTCCCCTCTCTATGGCTACACCTTC CASSSPLYGYTF
TRBJ2-1 few TRBD2 TRBV19 TGTGCCAGTAGTATTGGACCCAGCCGGGGGAGGGCATTGAATGAGCAGTTCTTC CASSIGPSRGRALNEQFF
TRBJ2-6 . TRBD1 TRBV18 TGTGCCAGCTCACCGCTGGGACAGGTTCCTGGGGCCAACGTCCTGACTTTC CASSPLGQVPGANVLTF
TRBJ2-1 . . TRBV20-1 TGCAGTGTTAGAAGCGCACATGAGCAGTTCTTC CSVRSAHEQFF
TRBJ2-7 once . TRBV4-3 TGCGCCAGCAGCCAAGATGGGCCCACAGGGCGCGAGCAGTACTTC CASSQDGPTGREQYF
TRBJ2-7 . . TRBV18 TGTGCCAGCTCCCTTTTCGACGACGACGAGCAGTACTTC CASSLFDDDEQYF
TRBJ2-1 . TRBD2 TRBV7-9 TGTGCCAGCAGCCCGCGGGGGAGTAGCTCCAATGAGCAGTTCTTC CASSPRGSSSNEQFF
TRBJ2-5 . . TRBV30 TGTGCCTGGAGACCGGGGGCACAAGAGACCCAGTACTTC CAWRPGAQETQYF
TRBJ2-5 . . TRBV28 TGTGCCAGCAGCCTGGACAAGGTGAGGGAGACCCAGTACTTC CASSLDKVRETQYF